Following are 2 T cell receptor beta chains from one sample sequenced in a study of cytomegalovirus exposure and HLA in healthy donors. The PCR made use of 60 Vbeta and 13 Jbeta primers. Sequencing used immunoSEQ multiplex PCR; TCRdb keeps in-frame clones, though not all of them. The data contain 100,000 or so clones, over 75% of them singletons. What was sequenced was PBMCs. The receptors were sampled from a man younger than 45 in good health and CMV-seropositive.

The V gene is TRBV9, the J gene TRBJ1-1, with 8 bases identical to TRBD1. In germline, CDR1 is SGDLS, CDR2 YYNGEE. The CDR3 has 17 amino acids. J was trimmed by 1 base and V by 3 bases; bases with no gene match: 11. CDR3 in amino acids: CASSARGQGAANTEAFF. In DNA, the CDR3 is TGTGCCAGCAGCGCCAGAGGCCAGGGGGCGGCGAACACTGAAGCTTTCTTT. The variable domain in full, completed from reference TRBV9 and TRBJ1-1, reads DSGVTQTPKHLITATGQRVTLRCSPRSGDLSVYWYQQSLDQGLQFLIQYYNGEERAKGNILERFSAQQFPDLHSELNLSSLELGDSALYFCASSARGQGAANTEAFFGQGTRLTVV.

The V gene is TRBV2, the J gene TRBJ2-6; 7 positions match TRBD1. V lost 5 bases to trimming and J lost 2 bases; unmatched junction nucleotides: 3. The CDR3 consists of 15 residues. The germline CDR1 and CDR2 sequences are SNHLY and FYNNEI. The CDR3 loop is CASSQDRAGANVLTF. The CDR3 DNA sequence: TGTGCCAGCAGTCAAGACAGGGCTGGGGCCAACGTCCTGACTTTC.